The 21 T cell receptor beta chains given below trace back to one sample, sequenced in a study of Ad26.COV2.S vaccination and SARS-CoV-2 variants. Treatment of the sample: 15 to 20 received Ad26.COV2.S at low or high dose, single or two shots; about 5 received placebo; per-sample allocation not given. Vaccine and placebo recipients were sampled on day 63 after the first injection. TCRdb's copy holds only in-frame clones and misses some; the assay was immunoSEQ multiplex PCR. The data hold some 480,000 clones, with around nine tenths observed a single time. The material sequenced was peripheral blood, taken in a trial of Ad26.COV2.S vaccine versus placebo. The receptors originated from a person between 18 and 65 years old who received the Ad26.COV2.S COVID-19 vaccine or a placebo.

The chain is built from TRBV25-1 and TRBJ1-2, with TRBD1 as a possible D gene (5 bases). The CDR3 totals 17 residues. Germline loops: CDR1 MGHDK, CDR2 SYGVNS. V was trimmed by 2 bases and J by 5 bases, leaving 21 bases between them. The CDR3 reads CASSEPTGPDTAYGYTF. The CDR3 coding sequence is TGTGCCAGCAGTGAACCAACAGGACCCGATACAGCTTATGGCTACACCTTC.

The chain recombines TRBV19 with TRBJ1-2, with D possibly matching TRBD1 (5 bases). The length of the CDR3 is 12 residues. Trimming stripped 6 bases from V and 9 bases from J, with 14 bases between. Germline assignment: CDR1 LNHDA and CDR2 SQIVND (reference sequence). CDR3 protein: CASSLRGGSYTF. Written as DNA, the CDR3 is TGTGCCAGTAGCTTACGGGGGGGGAGCTACACCTTC.

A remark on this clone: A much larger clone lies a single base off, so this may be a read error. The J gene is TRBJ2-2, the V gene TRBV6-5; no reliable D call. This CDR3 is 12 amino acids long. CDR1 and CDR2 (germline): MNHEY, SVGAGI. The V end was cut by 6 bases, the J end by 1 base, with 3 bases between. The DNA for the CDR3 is TGTGCCAGCAGCCGGAACACCGGGGAGCTGTTTTTT. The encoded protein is CASSRNTGELFF.

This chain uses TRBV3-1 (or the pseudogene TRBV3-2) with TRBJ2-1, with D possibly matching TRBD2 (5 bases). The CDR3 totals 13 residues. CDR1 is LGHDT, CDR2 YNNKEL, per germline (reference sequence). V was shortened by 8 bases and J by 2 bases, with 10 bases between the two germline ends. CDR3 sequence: CASAGAPYNEQFF. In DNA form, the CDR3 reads TGTGCCAGCGCGGGTGCCCCCTACAATGAGCAGTTCTTC.

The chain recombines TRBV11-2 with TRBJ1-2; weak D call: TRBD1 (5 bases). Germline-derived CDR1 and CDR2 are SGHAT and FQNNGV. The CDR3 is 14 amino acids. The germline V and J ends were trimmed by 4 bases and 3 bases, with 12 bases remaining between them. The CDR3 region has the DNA TGTGCCAGCAGCTCCGGGGGTTGGGACTATGGCTACACCTTC. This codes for CASSSGGWDYGYTF. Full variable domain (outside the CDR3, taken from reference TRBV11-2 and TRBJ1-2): EAGVAQSPRYKIIEKRQSVAFWCNPISGHATLYWYQQILGQGPKLLIQFQNNGVVDDSQLPKDRFSAERLKGVDSTLKIQPAKLEDSAVYLCASSSGGWDYGYTFGSGTRLTVV.

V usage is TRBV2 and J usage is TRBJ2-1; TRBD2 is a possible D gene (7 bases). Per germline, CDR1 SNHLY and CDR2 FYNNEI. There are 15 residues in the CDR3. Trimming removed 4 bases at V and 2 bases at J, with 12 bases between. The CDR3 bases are TGTGCCAGCAGTGGCTGGGGGGGCGCCTACAATGAGCAGTTCTTC. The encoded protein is CASSGWGGAYNEQFF.

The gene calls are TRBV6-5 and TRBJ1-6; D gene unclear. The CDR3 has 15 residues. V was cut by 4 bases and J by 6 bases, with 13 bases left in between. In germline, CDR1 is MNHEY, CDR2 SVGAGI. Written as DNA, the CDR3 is TGTGCCAGCAGTTTTCGGGCCCCAGTTAATTCACCCCTCCACTTT. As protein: CASSFRAPVNSPLHF.

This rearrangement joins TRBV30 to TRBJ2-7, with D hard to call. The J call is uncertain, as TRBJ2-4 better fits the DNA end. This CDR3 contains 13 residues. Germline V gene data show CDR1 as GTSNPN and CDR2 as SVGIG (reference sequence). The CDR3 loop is CAWSVFRSGIQYF. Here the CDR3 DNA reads TGTGCCTGGAGTGTATTTCGCTCGGGCATTCAGTACTTC.

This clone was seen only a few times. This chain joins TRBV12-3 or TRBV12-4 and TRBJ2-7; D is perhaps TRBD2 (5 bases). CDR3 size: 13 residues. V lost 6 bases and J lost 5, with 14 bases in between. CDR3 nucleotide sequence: TGTGCCAGCAGCACCGCGGGTTGGAACGAGCAGTACTTC. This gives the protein CASSTAGWNEQYF.

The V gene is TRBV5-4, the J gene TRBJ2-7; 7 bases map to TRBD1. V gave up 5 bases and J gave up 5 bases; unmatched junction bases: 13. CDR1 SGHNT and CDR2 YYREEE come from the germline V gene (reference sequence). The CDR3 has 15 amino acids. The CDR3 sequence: CASSPGTVAWNEQYF. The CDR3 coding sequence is TGTGCCAGCAGTCCCGGGACAGTTGCCTGGAACGAGCAGTACTTC.

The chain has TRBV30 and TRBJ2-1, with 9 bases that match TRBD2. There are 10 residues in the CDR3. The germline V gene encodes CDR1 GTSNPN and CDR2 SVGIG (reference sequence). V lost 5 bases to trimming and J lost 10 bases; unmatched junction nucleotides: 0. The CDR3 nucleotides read TGTGCCTGGCTAGCGGGAGAGCAGTTCTTC. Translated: CAWLAGEQFF.

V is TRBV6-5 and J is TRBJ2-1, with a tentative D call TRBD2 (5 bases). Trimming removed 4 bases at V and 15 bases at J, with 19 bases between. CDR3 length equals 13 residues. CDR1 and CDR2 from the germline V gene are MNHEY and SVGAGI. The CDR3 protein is CASSFGLRSRWFF. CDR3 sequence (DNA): TGTGCCAGCAGTTTTGGACTCCGCAGTAGGTGGTTCTTC.

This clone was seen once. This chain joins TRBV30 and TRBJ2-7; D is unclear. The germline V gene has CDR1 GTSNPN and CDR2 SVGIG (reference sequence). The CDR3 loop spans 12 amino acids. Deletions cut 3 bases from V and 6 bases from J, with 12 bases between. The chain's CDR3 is CAWSAVMAEQYF. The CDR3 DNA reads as TGTGCCTGGAGCGCCGTCATGGCCGAGCAGTACTTC.

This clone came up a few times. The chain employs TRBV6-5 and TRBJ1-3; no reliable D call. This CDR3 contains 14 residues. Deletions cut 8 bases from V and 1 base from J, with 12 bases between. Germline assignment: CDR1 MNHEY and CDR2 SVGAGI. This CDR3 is CASSTKRSGNTIYF. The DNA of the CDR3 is TGTGCCAGCTCTACTAAGAGGTCTGGAAACACCATATATTTT.

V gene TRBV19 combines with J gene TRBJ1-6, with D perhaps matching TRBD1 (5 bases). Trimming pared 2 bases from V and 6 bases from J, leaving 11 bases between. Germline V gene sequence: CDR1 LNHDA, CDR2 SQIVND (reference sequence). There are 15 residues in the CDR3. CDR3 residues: CASSIFDRANSPLHF. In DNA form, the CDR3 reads TGTGCCAGTAGTATATTTGACAGAGCTAATTCACCCCTCCACTTT.

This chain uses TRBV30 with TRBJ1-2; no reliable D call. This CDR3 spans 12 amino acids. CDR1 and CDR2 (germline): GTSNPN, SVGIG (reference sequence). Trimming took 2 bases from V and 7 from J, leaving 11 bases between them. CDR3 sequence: CAWSSRSVGYTF. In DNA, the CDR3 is TGTGCCTGGAGTTCGAGGTCCGTTGGCTACACCTTC.

CDR3 residues: CASLRVAGADEQYF. CDR3 in DNA: TGTGCCAGCCTCCGTGTAGCGGGAGCCGACGAGCAGTACTTC. J is TRBJ2-7 and V is TRBV6-5; 9 nucleotides line up with TRBD2. CDR3 length: 14 amino acids. V shed 8 bases and J 5 bases; nucleotides not matched to a gene: 10. Germline CDR1 reads MNHEY; CDR2 reads SVGAGI.

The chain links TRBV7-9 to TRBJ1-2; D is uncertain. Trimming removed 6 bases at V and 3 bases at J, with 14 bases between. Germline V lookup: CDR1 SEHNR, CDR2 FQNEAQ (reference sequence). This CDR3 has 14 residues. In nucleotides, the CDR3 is TGTGCCAGCAGGTCTGGGGAGTACGACTATGGCTACACCTTC. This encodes CASRSGEYDYGYTF.

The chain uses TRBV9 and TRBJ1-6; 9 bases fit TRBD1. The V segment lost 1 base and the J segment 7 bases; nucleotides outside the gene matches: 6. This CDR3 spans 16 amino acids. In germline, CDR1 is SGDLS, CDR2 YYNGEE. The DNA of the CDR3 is TGTGCCAGCAGCGTAAATGAGGACAGGGGAAATTCACCCCTCCACTTT. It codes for CASSVNEDRGNSPLHF.

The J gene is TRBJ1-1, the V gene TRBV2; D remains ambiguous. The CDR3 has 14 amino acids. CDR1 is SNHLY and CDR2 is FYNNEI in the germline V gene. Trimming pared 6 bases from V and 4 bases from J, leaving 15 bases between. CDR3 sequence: CASRRHGEGTEAFF. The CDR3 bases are TGTGCCAGCAGGCGTCACGGGGAGGGCACTGAAGCTTTCTTT.

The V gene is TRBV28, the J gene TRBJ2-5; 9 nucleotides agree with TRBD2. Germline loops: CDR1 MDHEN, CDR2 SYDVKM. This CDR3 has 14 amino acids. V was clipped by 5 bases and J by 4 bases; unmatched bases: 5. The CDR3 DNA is TGTGCCAGCAGTGATAGCGGGAGCCCAGAGACCCAGTACTTC. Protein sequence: CASSDSGSPETQYF.